What follows are 3 T cell receptor beta chains derived from one specimen sequenced in a study of sequential checkpoint blockade in melanoma (dated by TCRdb to about 2019). What the treatment or condition label conveys for this sample: randomized to nivolumab then ipilimumab (arm A) or the reverse (arm B). The library was produced with the immunoSEQ multiplex PCR assay. In TCRdb, the immuneACCESS table is reduced to in-frame sequences with V and J assigned. These tables do not hold every clone; where another copy was compared, an unresolved V gene accounts for under half, and the others remain unexplained. In all, the sample holds tens of thousands of clones, and 65% to 90% of those were seen once. The biggest ten clones account for around 30% of the sample. Sequenced here: CD8+ T cells sorted from blood (inferred from file names), sampled from a patient given nivolumab and ipilimumab in sequence. The receptors shown here come from a human donor with melanoma.

The chain links TRBV7-8 to TRBJ1-2; D unresolved. The germline V gene encodes CDR1 SGHVS and CDR2 FQNEAQ. V was trimmed by 1 base and J by 6 bases, leaving 15 bases between them. This CDR3 spans 15 amino acids. The CDR3 DNA reads as TGTGCCAGCAGCTTAGAACAGCCATTGTATCATGGCTACACCTTC. Protein sequence: CASSLEQPLYHGYTF.

This chain links TRBV19 with TRBJ1-6, with D unclear. Deletions cut 6 bases from V and 1 base from J, with 19 bases between. Germline V gives CDR1 LNHDA, CDR2 SQIVND (reference sequence). The CDR3 sequence is 18 residues long. CDR3 region: CASSIGRREWSYNSPLHF. The CDR3 DNA reads TGTGCCAGTAGCATCGGCCGCCGGGAATGGTCCTATAATTCACCCCTCCACTTT.

The table lists this clone with a count of one. The chain is built from TRBV8-2 and TRBJ1-2. TRBV8-2 is a pseudogene. There are 15 residues in the CDR3. The CDR3 sequence: CGNLGRITKTYGYTF. CDR3 bases: TGTGGCAACTTGGGGAGGATAACAAAGACCTATGGCTACACCTTC.